This TCR beta chain was sequenced during a study of blood T cells in healthy people across ages. Germline CDR1 and CDR2: MNHEY and SMNVEV (reference sequence). V was cut by 6 bases and J by 4 bases, with 14 bases left in between. The length of the CDR3 is 14 residues. A second 7 to 11 cycle PCR used barcoded and J-beta primers. A 12-random-nucleotide template-switch adaptor tagged each cDNA molecule. Each CDR3 protein is one row after TCRdb ran MiXCR on the 5' RACE reads. The sample lists 1.2 million to 1.5 million distinct CDR3 sequences, around 42% seen once, with approximately 7.9% in the top ten. Russia was home to the donors, healthy Caucasian individuals aged 6 to 90.

V usage is TRBV27 and J usage is TRBJ2-3; D may be TRBD1 or TRBD2 (5 bases each). Material for sequencing was blood. The clonotype comes from a young woman in good health. CDR3 region: CASSPGSRADTQYF. The CDR3 DNA is TGTGCCAGCAGCCCAGGGAGTCGCGCAGATACGCAGTATTTT.